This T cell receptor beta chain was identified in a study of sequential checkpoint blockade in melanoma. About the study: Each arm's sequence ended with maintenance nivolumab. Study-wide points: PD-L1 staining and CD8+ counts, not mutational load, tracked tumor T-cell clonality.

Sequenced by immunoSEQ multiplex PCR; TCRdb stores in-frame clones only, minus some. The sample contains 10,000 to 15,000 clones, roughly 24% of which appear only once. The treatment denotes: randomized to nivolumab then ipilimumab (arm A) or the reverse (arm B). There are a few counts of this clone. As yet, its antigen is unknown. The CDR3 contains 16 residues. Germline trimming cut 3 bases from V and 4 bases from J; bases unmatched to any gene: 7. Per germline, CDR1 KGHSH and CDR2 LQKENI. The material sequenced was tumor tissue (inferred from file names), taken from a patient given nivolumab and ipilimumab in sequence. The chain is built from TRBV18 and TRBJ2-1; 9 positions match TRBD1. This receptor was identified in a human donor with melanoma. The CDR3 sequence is CASSPGAGTGYNEQFF. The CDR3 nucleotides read TGTGCCAGCTCACCCGGCGCCGGGACAGGGTACAATGAGCAGTTCTTC.